The TCR beta chain under discussion was sequenced for a study of blood T cells in healthy people across ages. Together with a sample-barcoded 5' primer, a J-beta primer mix was included in a second PCR lasting roughly 6 to 12 cycles. Tags on each cDNA molecule came from a template-switch adaptor with 12 random nucleotides. TCRdb processed the 5' RACE reads anew with MiXCR; each CDR3 protein has one entry. The table includes 630,000 or so distinct CDR3 sequences, about a third detected once. V lost 4 bases to trimming and J lost 1 base, with 15 bases between them. The CDR3 has 16 residues. The germline gives CDR1 SGDLS, CDR2 YYNGEE.

Input material: blood. The chain uses TRBV9 and TRBJ2-1, with a tentative D call TRBD2 (5 bases). This TCR came from a woman of 80 years or more in good health. The DNA for the CDR3 is TGTGCCAGCAGCCCGCTCTCCAGCGGATCCTACAATGAGCAGTTCTTC. It translates to CASSPLSSGSYNEQFF.